What follows are 6 T cell receptor beta chains derived from one specimen sequenced in a study of blood T cell repertoires in COVID-19. Only in-frame clones appear in the TCRdb table, and some are missing; sequencing was by immunoSEQ multiplex PCR. The sample lists a few hundred thousand clones, around 87% occurring once. Source material: PBMCs or T cells enriched from blood (not recorded which). Receptor source: a woman between 40 and 55 years old who had recovered from COVID-19.

The chain uses TRBV4-3 and TRBJ1-2, with a weak D call TRBD1 (6 bases). V was shortened by 1 base and J by 4 bases, with 13 bases between the two germline ends. The CDR3 runs 15 residues. Germline lookup yields CDR1 LGHNA and CDR2 YSLEER. The CDR3 is CASSQVRGASYGYTF. The CDR3, as DNA: TGCGCCAGCAGCCAAGTGCGGGGGGCTAGCTATGGCTACACCTTC.

V gene TRBV18 combines with J gene TRBJ2-7; D unclear. The CDR3 is 15 residues long. V was clipped by 6 bases and J by 3 bases, with 18 bases between them. From germline, CDR1 is KGHSH and CDR2 LQKENI. CDR3 region: CASSQSPGTNYEQYF. As DNA, the CDR3 is TGTGCCAGCTCCCAGAGTCCGGGTACGAACTACGAGCAGTACTTC.

Written as DNA, the CDR3 is TGTGCCAGCAGTTTGGGTGCGGCGGACTATGGCTACACCTTC. Encoded protein: CASSLGAADYGYTF. The chain couples TRBV27 to TRBJ1-2; no definite D call. Germline V gene lookup returns CDR1 MNHEY and CDR2 SMNVEV (reference sequence). Deletions cut 3 bases from V and 3 bases from J, with 11 bases between. This CDR3 is built from 14 residues.

This clone was seen a single time. V is TRBV5-1 and J is TRBJ2-6; 8 bases align to TRBD1. The CDR3 length is 17 residues. V trimming: 4 bases; J trimming: 0 bases; junction bases outside the gene matches: 6. Germline V gives CDR1 SGHRS, CDR2 YFSETQ. Written as DNA, the CDR3 is TGCGCCAGCAGCCCAGGACAGGGACTCTCTGGGGCCAACGTCCTGACTTTC. Its translation: CASSPGQGLSGANVLTF.

This clone was seen a handful of times. This chain links TRBV6-5 with TRBJ1-1, with 8 bases matching TRBD1. Trimming removed 3 bases from V and 5 bases from J; junction bases left unmatched: 11. Germline V gene data show CDR1 as MNHEY and CDR2 as SVGAGI. The CDR3 has 16 residues. The CDR3: CASSYGGGQGGTEAFF. The CDR3 DNA reads TGTGCCAGCAGTTATGGGGGCGGACAGGGAGGTACTGAAGCTTTCTTT.

This chain links TRBV7-2 with TRBJ2-1, with TRBD1 identical over 8 bases. V shed 5 bases and J 5 bases; nucleotides not matched to a gene: 11. CDR1 SGHTA and CDR2 FQGNSA come from the germline V gene. This CDR3 spans 16 amino acids. The CDR3 DNA follows: TGTGCCAGCAGCCACAGGACAGGGTTGGGGGACAATGAGCAGTTCTTC. It is translated as CASSHRTGLGDNEQFF. Full variable domain (rest looked up from reference TRBV7-2 and TRBJ2-1): GAGVSQSPSNKVTEKGKDVELRCDPISGHTALYWYRQSLGQGLEFLIYFQGNSAPDKSGLPSDRFSAERTGGSVSTLTIQRTQQEDSAVYLCASSHRTGLGDNEQFFGPGTRLTVL.